Listed here is a single T cell receptor (beta chain). Its recognized antigen is unknown. Base qualities are not recorded, but no much larger clone differs from it by a single base. These data originate in a study of T cells in Graves' hyperthyroidism and ophthalmopathy (dated by TCRdb to between 2017 and 2020). With respect to the entire study: Peripheral blood was sampled at the time of initial diagnosis, prior to any treatment. A discovery cohort of about a hundred patients, 43 with Graves' ophthalmopathy and approximately 55 with stable Graves' hyperthyroidism, was used to find distinguishing TCR V-J signatures. Prospective prediction of ophthalmopathy was tested in an independent validation cohort consisting of about 20 hyperthyroidism patients and approximately 16 patients who later progressed to ophthalmopathy. The roughly 99 discovery patients were divided at random into training and test sets in a 7:3 ratio. Thyroid tissue and blood T-cell repertoires from roughly 6 Graves' hyperthyroidism patients were also compared in the study. After blood sampling, hyperthyroidism patients were treated with methimazole at a starting dose of 30 mg daily, and ophthalmopathy patients were treated with high-dose intravenous methylprednisolone. The paper describes TCR Vbeta CDR3 sequencing of some 130 peripheral blood samples, made up of 43 ophthalmopathy patients, 70 to 75 hyperthyroidism patients and approximately 17 progressor patients.

Hyperthyroidism patients were aged 18 to 65 years and newly diagnosed, with disease duration of less than 2 months. The study excluded patients with uncontrolled infections, other autoimmune diseases, pregnancy or lactation. Clinical symptoms, serum thyroxine and TRAb, thyroid ultrasound, and orbital computed tomography formed the basis for the diagnoses. Blood from progressor patients was drawn when they were first diagnosed with hyperthyroidism, before any ophthalmopathy symptoms appeared. PBMCs were separated from roughly 9.3 ml of fresh peripheral blood using Ficoll-Paque density gradient centrifugation. Progressor patients were initially diagnosed with Graves' hyperthyroidism and developed ophthalmopathy during follow-up. Trizol reagent was used to extract total RNA, and RNA quality was then checked on an Agilent 2100 Bioanalyzer. V is shortened by 6 bases, J by 5 bases, and the region joining them spans 19 bases. The germline V gene supplies CDR1 MNHNS and CDR2 SASEGT. From the cysteine up to the phenylalanine, the CDR3 has a length of 15 residues. The sequence is cut down to CDR3 DNA, 45 bases in frame from base 1.

The TCR beta CDR3 regions were amplified from RNA transcripts. For the first round of RT-PCR on the TCR CDR3, the HTBI primer set was used together with the Qiagen OneStep RT-PCR kit. The libraries were constructed in a second round of multiplex PCR and then size-selected and purified. The libraries were sequenced on an Illumina HiSeq2000 using paired-end 100 bp reads. In the original analysis: SOAPnuke was used to process the raw data, throwing out any read that contained adapters or uncalled bases, had a mean Phred below 15, or lacked an exact constant-primer or identifier match. High-quality paired reads were merged with COPE v1.2.5, and unique nucleotide sequences were defined as clonotypes. MiTCR v1.1 was used to align the clonotypes against IMGT TRBV, TRBD and TRBJ reference segments. Only V-J combinations with frequency above 0.0001, covering about 99% of repertoires, were analysed. The TCS score was defined as the ratio of F50 (clonal expansion) to E x V (chaos), calculated using BLOSUM62-based TCRdist between CDR3 peptides within each V-J. Welch's t-statistics and random forest reduced fewer than 600 V-J features to 13, which were used in a naive Bayes classifier (R e1071). The public reads were reanalyzed by TCRdb: fastp trimming at Q25, MiXCR alignment, in-frame beta chains only. Every CDR3 protein is listed once, alongside the most common genes and DNA of its rows. The V and J calls follow TCRdb's processing rather than the paper's. For this sample the table gives 300,000 to 450,000 distinct CDR3 sequences, of which roughly 13% were detected only once. The ten largest make up around 21% of the sample.

General findings and caveats noted by the study authors: Most expanded thyroid clonotypes (frequency above 0.001) were also detected in blood, suggesting blood repertoires may reflect thyroid immune responses. During validation, the model predicted progression to ophthalmopathy a median of around six months ahead of onset, with around 65% sensitivity and 72% to 80% specificity. No statistical method was used to set the sample size in advance, and investigators knew the group allocation. A model built on a 13 V-J signature distinguished ophthalmopathy from stable hyperthyroidism, reaching around 90% sensitivity and about 81% specificity in cross-validation and 80%/75% in testing.

Recombination joined TRBV6-1 with TRBJ1-1, with TRBD1 as a weak D call on 6 bases. The source of this sequence is a young man with Graves' hyperthyroidism that later progressed to Graves' ophthalmopathy. Material for sequencing was blood. The nucleotide sequence is given as TGTGCCAGCAGAGCTAGCGGGGGGCCCGGTACTGAAGCTTTCTTT. It encodes CASRASGGPGTEAFF.